A single T cell receptor beta chain is shown here with its context. The antigen it binds to is not known. The record has no base qualities; no much larger clone is one base away. The data are from a study of graft-versus-host responses after intestinal transplantation (dated by TCRdb to about 2021). In terms of the full investigation: The transplants that recipients received were multivisceral, liver-intestinal, or isolated intestinal. All recipients received anti-thymocyte globulin induction followed by maintenance tacrolimus and steroids for 3 to 4 years. After intestinal transplantation, graft-versus-host and host-versus-graft alloreactive T cell clones were followed in the graft, circulation and bone marrow using bulk TCR-beta CDR3 sequencing. Alloreactive clones were identified by sequencing pre-transplant mixed lymphocyte reaction products and comparing them with unstimulated pre-transplant donor and recipient T cells. The cohort enrolled 20 to 30 intestinal transplant recipients including one retransplant, and a few patients lacking pretransplant specimens were excluded. A peak of at least 4% donor T cells among recipient peripheral blood mononuclear cells was the definition used for donor T cell macrochimerism. Rather than being sequenced by the commercial service, samples from a few later patients were sequenced in-house on an Illumina MiSeq and processed with MiXCR. Paper-wide results and their limitations: GvH clones were detected in recipient bone marrow, and some appeared earlier in ileal mucosa or blood, consistent with an intestinal mucosal origin. In patients with donor T cell macrochimerism, the allografts had high GvH to HvG T cell clonal ratios. The conclusions were limited by the relatively low number and heterogeneity of the intestinal transplant patients. Early after transplant, declines in HvG clones were associated with peak levels of circulating GvH clones.

The time point label, as the study defines it: cells obtained before transplantation from donor or recipient. CD3+CD4+ and CD3+CD8+ populations were FACS-sorted from unstimulated pre-transplant donor and recipient cells taken from spleen or lymph nodes. The library was made by the immunoSEQ multiplex PCR assay. For most patients, genomic DNA was isolated with the Qiagen DNeasy Blood and Tissue Kit and sent frozen to Adaptive Biotechnologies for TCR sequencing. Adaptive Biotechnologies carried out high-throughput TCR-beta CDR3 sequencing of genomic DNA for most patients. Processing in the source paper ran as follows. TCR sequencing data for roughly 18 patients were retrieved from Adaptive's ImmunoSEQ software; three other patients were processed with MiXCR and VDJtools. To correct CD4 versus CD8 sorting errors, any sequence found in both subsets at a frequency ratio below 5:1 was removed. Because the origin of CDR3 nucleotide sequences shared between donor and recipient could not be assigned, those sequences were removed. At least 2-fold expansion over unstimulated cells and a minimum CFSE-low frequency of 0.002% (template counts) or 0.001% (read counts) were required for clones to be classified as alloreactive. Clones were considered mappable if detected in sequenced pre-transplant spleen, lymph node, or MLR CFSE-low populations of the donor or recipient. The cumulative frequency of alloreactive clones was calculated as a percentage of all sequences, weighted by copy number. In its TCRdb copy, this immuneACCESS table keeps in-frame sequences only and misses some clones. Where compared with another copy, unresolved V genes explain less than half of these, and the others have no known cause. The DNA gave D and trimming, while V, J and clone size come from that table. The sample records roughly 100,000 clones, 75% to 95% of which are singletons. The ten largest clones add up to under 0.2% of the sample.

The CDR1 and CDR2 encoded by the germline V gene (reference sequence) are LNHNV and YYDKDF. The CDR3 sequence holds 14 residues, the cysteine and phenylalanine included. Only the CDR3 part of the read is kept: 42 bases, read in frame from the first base. Trimming takes 0 bases from V and 4 bases from J, and the germline ends sit 8 bases apart. This specimen was unstimulated CD4+ T cells sorted from spleen or lymph node cells, taken before transplant. The sequence was obtained from a human donor who was the organ donor for an intestinal transplant. The rearrangement combines TRBV15 with TRBJ2-3; no D gene call is confident. At the DNA level, the sequence is TGTGCCACCAGCAGAGATGTACGGGCAGATACGCAGTATTTT. It encodes CATSRDVRADTQYF.